A single T cell receptor beta chain is shown here with its context. Its antigen is unknown. The entry originates in a study of CD8 T cells in ankylosing spondylitis. Study-level results: Earlier work had already found some motif variants in reactive arthritis synovial fluid and blood. With a CD8+ phenotype, disease-linked clones were relatively rare in peripheral blood. A motif of fewer than ten highly homologous TCR beta variants was seen as apparently characteristic of ankylosing spondylitis blood.

This CDR3 region has 17 residues. With V trimmed by 6 bases and J by 1 base, 15 bases remained unmatched. Per germline, CDR1 DFQATT and CDR2 SNEGSKA (reference sequence). TCR beta libraries were made by quantitative 5'-RACE with molecular barcodes. A single record per CDR3 protein comes from TCRdb applying MiXCR to the 5' RACE reads. This table has some 240,000 distinct CDR3 sequences, 20% to 30% appearing once. The receptor comes from a male donor with ankylosing spondylitis or in good health (not recorded which). What was sequenced was blood, either unsorted or a sorted T cell fraction (not recorded which). The chain recombines TRBV20-1 with TRBJ2-5; 9 bases line up with TRBD2. The DNA of the CDR3 is TGCAGTGCCCCTCAACTCATAGCGGGGGACTTCCAAGAGACCCAGTACTTC. Translation: CSAPQLIAGDFQETQYF.